This entry concerns a single T cell receptor (beta chain). TCRdb passed the RT-PCR reads through MiXCR, listing each CDR3 protein once. The sample carries 20,000 or so distinct CDR3 sequences, approximately 70% recorded once. This sample is part of a study of yellow fever vaccine responses in identical twins. The sequence derives from a young woman who received the yellow fever vaccine. Sample: T cells from blood (PBMCs), unsorted or a sorted subset (not recorded which), taken before or after yellow fever vaccination (not recorded which).

The CDR3 DNA follows: TGCAGCGTGAGGGCGGGAGTATCCACTGAAGCTTTCTTT. This sequence encodes CSVRAGVSTEAFF. The rearrangement joins TRBV29-1 to TRBJ1-1, with unresolved D. Germline-derived CDR1 and CDR2 are SQVTM and ANQGSEA. Between the trimmed V and J ends, which lost 6 bases and 4 bases, there was a span of 15 bases. This CDR3 comprises 13 residues.